The 28 T cell receptor beta chains below were found in one sample sequenced in a study of T cells after yellow fever vaccination. TCRdb used MiXCR to reprocess the 5' RACE reads, holding one entry per CDR3 protein. The sample consists of a few hundred thousand distinct CDR3 sequences, roughly 13% of them appearing once. This specimen was CD4+ T cells sorted from PBMCs, taken 45 days after the yellow fever booster vaccination. Source of these receptors: a man aged 25 to 45 who received the YFV17D yellow fever vaccine.

This clonotype showed up just a few times. The chain employs TRBV12-3 or TRBV12-4 and TRBJ2-2; D unclear. Between the trimmed V and J ends, which lost 11 bases and 2 bases, there was a span of 6 bases. The length of the CDR3 is 11 residues. DNA for the CDR3: TGTGCCTGGGCCAACACCGGGGAGCTGTTTTTT. It codes for CAWANTGELFF.

The rearrangement uses TRBV7-2 and TRBJ2-2; maybe TRBD1 (6 bases). This CDR3 contains 16 residues. Trimming left V 5 bases short and J 1 base short, with 14 bases between. Germline V gene data show CDR1 as SGHTA and CDR2 as FQGNSA. This chain's CDR3 is CASSATGTLNTGELFF. The CDR3 DNA reads TGTGCCAGCAGCGCCACCGGGACACTGAACACCGGGGAGCTGTTTTTT.

The chain recombines TRBV20-1 with TRBJ2-3, with a weak D call TRBD1 (6 bases). CDR1 is DFQATT and CDR2 is SNEGSKA in the germline V gene (reference sequence). The V gene lost 2 bases and the J gene lost 3 bases, with 12 bases spanning the gap. The CDR3 spans 14 residues. Written as DNA, the CDR3 is TGCAGTGCTAGATCCCCAACAGGGACAGATACGCAGTATTTT. Translation gives CSARSPTGTDTQYF.

This clonotype was detected only a few times. The chain employs TRBV25-1 and TRBJ1-4; D remains unclear. V gave up 2 bases and J gave up 0 bases, with 10 bases separating them. Germline V CDR1 and CDR2: MGHDK, SYGVNS. The CDR3 extends over 16 amino acids. The CDR3 coding sequence is TGTGCCAGCAGTGAAGAGGTGTTTGCAACTAATGAAAAACTGTTTTTT. Translating it yields CASSEEVFATNEKLFF.

The chain joins TRBV5-1 to TRBJ1-6; unclear D gene. CDR1 is SGHRS and CDR2 is YFSETQ in the germline V gene. The CDR3 is made up of 15 amino acids. The V gene lost 0 bases and the J gene lost 6 bases, with 10 bases spanning the gap. The CDR3 region is CASSLESLTNSPLHF. The CDR3 DNA reads as TGCGCCAGCAGCTTGGAATCCCTGACTAATTCACCCCTCCACTTT.

This clonotype was observed a handful of times. V is TRBV5-1 and J is TRBJ2-1, with 10 bases that match TRBD2. The CDR3 is made up of 14 amino acids. The germline V gene encodes CDR1 SGHRS and CDR2 YFSETQ. J gave up 14 bases and V 0 bases, and 8 bases lay outside the gene matches. The CDR3 DNA sequence: TGCGCCAGCAGCTTGGATGAGCTAGCGGGAGTGAAGTTCTTC. Translated: CASSLDELAGVKFF.

This clonotype was detected only a few times. The genes are TRBV7-2 and TRBJ2-2; 9 bases are a match to TRBD2. J lost 5 bases, V lost 3 bases, and 7 bases had no gene match. The CDR3 sequence is 16 residues long. From germline, CDR1 is SGHTA and CDR2 FQGNSA. CDR3 nucleotides: TGTGCCAGCAGCTTCCGTAGCGGGAGCGGGACCGGGGAGCTGTTTTTT. It is translated as CASSFRSGSGTGELFF.

The chain recombines TRBV20-1 with TRBJ1-3; weak D call: TRBD1 (5 bases). This CDR3 contains 13 residues. V was trimmed by 5 bases and J by 2 bases, leaving 10 bases between them. Germline-derived CDR1 and CDR2 are DFQATT and SNEGSKA (reference sequence). The CDR3 nucleotides are TGCAGTGCTGGATCAGGGCCTGGAAACACCATATATTTT. Translation gives CSAGSGPGNTIYF.

A few counts support this clonotype. This chain connects TRBV20-1 to TRBJ2-2; 8 nucleotides match TRBD1. The CDR3 is made up of 13 amino acids. Trimming at V came to 6 bases and at J to 5 bases, leaving 5 bases not matched to a gene. Germline CDR1 is DFQATT and CDR2 is SNEGSKA (reference sequence). This CDR3 is CSATRGQTGELFF. Here the CDR3 DNA reads TGCAGTGCAACCAGGGGGCAGACCGGGGAGCTGTTTTTT.

Only a few counts were recorded for this clonotype. This sequence joins TRBV5-6 and TRBJ2-2; D is perhaps TRBD2 (6 bases). This CDR3 spans 13 amino acids. The germline gives CDR1 SGHDT, CDR2 YYEEEE. CDR3 loop: CASRWRAHGELFF. The CDR3, as DNA: TGTGCTTCTCGTTGGAGGGCCCACGGGGAGCTGTTTTTT.

This clonotype appeared a few times. This rearrangement joins TRBV18 to TRBJ1-4; tentatively, D is TRBD1 (5 bases). The germline V gene has CDR1 KGHSH and CDR2 LQKENI. V was shortened by 7 bases and J by 3 bases, with 9 bases between the two germline ends. The CDR3 is 13 amino acids. CDR3 sequence reads: CASYRSPNEKLFF. The CDR3 region has the DNA TGTGCCAGCTACAGGTCCCCTAATGAAAAACTGTTTTTT.

This chain joins TRBV27 and TRBJ1-6, with TRBD1 identical over 7 bases. This CDR3 has 14 amino acids. V was pared by 5 bases and J by 7 bases, with 5 bases of the junction left unmatched. Germline V lookup: CDR1 MNHEY, CDR2 SMNVEV (reference sequence). The CDR3 region is CASSEQGRNSPLHF. CDR3 DNA sequence: TGTGCCAGCAGTGAACAGGGGCGGAATTCACCCCTCCACTTT.

This clonotype appeared a few times. The genes are TRBV5-6 and TRBJ2-7; D gene uncertain. Trimming removed 4 bases at V and 0 bases at J, with 8 bases between. This CDR3 has 13 residues. Germline loops: CDR1 SGHDT, CDR2 YYEEEE. CDR3 sequence reads: CASSKPDSYEQYF. CDR3 sequence (DNA): TGTGCCAGCAGCAAACCCGACTCCTACGAGCAGTACTTC.

The rearrangement links TRBV18 to TRBJ1-2; TRBD1 agrees at 8 bases. V shed 8 bases and J 10 bases; nucleotides not matched to a gene: 9. The CDR3 contains 12 residues. Germline V gene lookup returns CDR1 KGHSH and CDR2 LQKENI. CDR3: CASTTQGAVYTF. The CDR3 nucleotides are TGTGCCAGCACTACCCAGGGGGCTGTCTACACCTTC.

V and J are TRBV7-2 and TRBJ2-3; TRBD1 matches 9 bases. Germline CDR1 and CDR2: SGHTA and FQGNSA. The junction had 8 bases not matched to a gene; V was cut back by 5 bases and J by 5 bases. This CDR3 is 15 amino acids long. In DNA form, the CDR3 reads TGTGCCAGCAGCCCGGGACAGGGAGGGGGAGATACGCAGTATTTT. It specifies CASSPGQGGGDTQYF.

The chain has TRBV6-2 or TRBV6-3 and TRBJ2-1, with 7 bases aligning to TRBD2. J was trimmed by 3 bases and V by 6 bases; bases with no gene match: 5. The CDR3 runs to 14 residues. Germline lookup yields CDR1 MNHEY and CDR2 SVGEGT. The CDR3 here is CASRTSANYNEQFF. The DNA of the CDR3 is TGTGCCAGCAGAACTAGCGCAAACTACAATGAGCAGTTCTTC.

The rearrangement uses TRBV20-1 and TRBJ1-6; D remains unclear. Germline CDR1 reads DFQATT; CDR2 reads SNEGSKA (reference sequence). V was shortened by 6 bases and J by 6 bases, with 15 bases between the two germline ends. The CDR3 contains 14 residues. In nucleotides, the CDR3 is TGCAGTGCCCTGTCTTCGCAGTCTAATTCACCCCTCCACTTT. It yields the protein CSALSSQSNSPLHF.

This clonotype occurred a few times. The chain links TRBV5-8 to TRBJ2-1; no clear D gene. V was clipped by 2 bases and J by 6 bases, with 15 bases between them. The length of the CDR3 is 15 residues. CDR1 and CDR2 from the germline V gene are SGHTS and YDEGEE. The CDR3 here is CASSFVTPLGNEQFF. The CDR3, as DNA: TGTGCCAGCAGCTTTGTGACGCCGCTTGGCAATGAGCAGTTCTTC.

This sequence joins TRBV20-1 and TRBJ2-5; 7 nucleotides line up with TRBD2. Germline loops: CDR1 DFQATT, CDR2 SNEGSKA (reference sequence). The length of the CDR3 is 16 residues. V lost 1 base to trimming and J lost 2 bases; unmatched junction nucleotides: 10. The DNA for the CDR3 is TGCAGTGCTAGAGTTCCCCCTTCGGGACTACAAGAGACCCAGTACTTC. Its translation is CSARVPPSGLQETQYF.

The table lists this clonotype with many counts. The CDR3 loop is CASSQRQGDTGELFF. CDR3 DNA sequence: TGTGCCAGCAGCCAAAGACAGGGGGACACCGGGGAGCTGTTTTTT. This rearrangement joins TRBV7-7 to TRBJ2-2; TRBD1 matches 9 bases. Trimming removed 5 bases from V and 3 bases from J; junction bases left unmatched: 4. CDR1 and CDR2 from the germline V gene are SSHAT and FNYEAQ (reference sequence). The CDR3 loop spans 15 amino acids.

The CDR3 protein is CAISDEGRHEKLFF. In DNA, the CDR3 is TGTGCCATCAGTGATGAAGGGAGGCATGAAAAACTGTTTTTT. J is TRBJ1-4 and V is TRBV10-3; unclear D gene. The CDR3 is made up of 14 amino acids. Germline V gene sequence: CDR1 ENHRY, CDR2 SYGVKD. Trimming took off 3 bases at V and 6 bases at J, with 11 bases between the two ends.

There are a few counts of this clonotype. The chain employs TRBV5-1 and TRBJ2-7, with D possibly being TRBD2 (5 bases). The V and J ends lost 0 bases and 7 bases respectively, with 11 bases between them. This CDR3 is 13 amino acids long. Germline CDR1 is SGHRS and CDR2 is YFSETQ. CDR3 DNA: TGCGCCAGCAGCTTGGAGGAGGCTAGGGAGCAGTACTTC. This gives the protein CASSLEEAREQYF.

The chain links TRBV5-4 to TRBJ2-1, with 8 bases aligning to TRBD2. The germline CDR1 and CDR2 sequences are SGHNT and YYREEE (reference sequence). V was pared by 2 bases and J by 5 bases, with 9 bases of the junction left unmatched. The CDR3 runs 16 residues. The CDR3 DNA reads TGTGCCAGCAGCTTCTACATAGCGGGATCAAACAATGAGCAGTTCTTC. As protein: CASSFYIAGSNNEQFF. Full variable domain (rest looked up from reference TRBV5-4 and TRBJ2-1): ETGVTQSPTHLIKTRGQQVTLRCSSQSGHNTVSWYQQALGQGPQFIFQYYREEENGRGNFPPRFSGLQFPNYSSELNVNALELDDSALYLCASSFYIAGSNNEQFFGPGTRLTVL.

This chain links TRBV28 with TRBJ2-1, with 11 bases lining up with TRBD2. The germline V gene encodes CDR1 MDHEN and CDR2 SYDVKM. With 6 bases clipped from V and 0 bases from J, the junction kept 7 bases outside the gene matches. The CDR3 runs to 17 residues. This CDR3 reads CASRSTSGGSSYNEQFF. As DNA, the CDR3 is TGTGCCAGCAGATCCACTAGCGGGGGAAGCTCCTACAATGAGCAGTTCTTC.

J is TRBJ2-2 and V is TRBV5-1, with a tentative D call TRBD2 (6 bases). Between the trimmed V and J ends, which lost 7 bases and 5 bases, there was a span of 12 bases. CDR1 SGHRS and CDR2 YFSETQ come from the germline V gene. The CDR3 has 13 amino acids. This CDR3 is CASGTGGTGELFF. The CDR3, as DNA: TGCGCCAGCGGAACTGGGGGGACCGGGGAGCTGTTTTTT.

CDR3 amino acids: CASSMDTYEQYF. For the CDR3, the DNA is TGTGCCAGTAGTATGGACACCTACGAGCAGTACTTC. This chain joins TRBV19 and TRBJ2-7; perhaps TRBD1 as D (5 bases). The CDR3 has 12 residues. Germline CDR1 and CDR2: LNHDA and SQIVND (reference sequence). V lost 3 bases and J 2 bases, leaving 5 bases between the germline ends.

This clonotype was observed a single time. V is TRBV12-3 or TRBV12-4 and J is TRBJ2-4; D might be TRBD2 (6 bases). V was clipped by 3 bases and J by 10 bases, with 13 bases between them. This CDR3 spans 13 amino acids. CDR3 amino acids: CASSFGKEGIQYF. Here the CDR3 DNA reads TGTGCCAGCAGTTTTGGCAAGGAGGGGATTCAGTACTTC.

This clonotype was observed a handful of times. V gene TRBV11-3 combines with J gene TRBJ2-3; D perhaps matches TRBD2 (6 bases). This CDR3 is 16 amino acids long. Germline V gene lookup returns CDR1 SGHNT and CDR2 YENEEA. V was trimmed by 4 bases and J by 1 base, leaving 15 bases between them. CDR3 loop: CASSSQEGGGTDTQYF. The CDR3 nucleotides are TGTGCCAGCAGCTCCCAGGAGGGAGGTGGCACAGATACGCAGTATTTT.